These 2 T cell receptor beta chains were sequenced from one sample in a study of identical twins. Using its own MiXCR run on the 5' RACE reads, TCRdb lists one record per CDR3 protein. Here the sample spans 1.5 million to 2 million distinct CDR3 sequences, about 30% being singletons. The specimen sequenced was cord blood. The receptors derive from a newborn girl in good health.

This rearrangement joins TRBV20-1 to TRBJ2-3, with TRBD2 matching 12 bases. Trimming cost V 2 bases and J 1 base; bases outside gene matches: 4. This CDR3 has 16 residues. Germline V gene sequence: CDR1 DFQATT, CDR2 SNEGSKA (reference sequence). CDR3 protein: CSARLAGGLGTDTQYF. The CDR3 DNA reads TGCAGTGCTAGACTAGCGGGGGGGCTTGGCACAGATACGCAGTATTTT.

A few counts support this clonotype. This chain joins TRBV28 and TRBJ2-4, with 9 bases aligning to TRBD1. The assigned J gene may be wrong: the sequence end matches TRBJ2-7 better. Germline V gene sequence: CDR1 MDHEN, CDR2 SYDVKM. CDR3 length equals 16 residues. The CDR3 is CASSPTGTGHSYEQYF. DNA for the CDR3: TGTGCCAGCAGTCCCACCGGGACAGGGCATTCCTACGAGCAGTACTTC.